This TCR beta chain was documented in a study of technical replicates of blood from several donors. Germline-derived CDR1 and CDR2 are MNHNS and SASEGT. Trimming removed 6 bases at V and 1 base at J, with 12 bases between. The CDR3 extends over 14 amino acids. Only one count was recorded for this clone. Clones were read by immunoSEQ multiplex PCR, and TCRdb kept only the in-frame ones, dropping some. The sample holds tens of thousands of clones, 85% to 95% seen once. Sequencing was carried out using T cells isolated from PBMCs. This receptor was obtained from a human donor in good health. The chain carries TRBV6-1 and TRBJ1-1; D is undetermined. The CDR3 is CASRDFAQNTEAFF. As DNA, the CDR3 is TGTGCCAGCAGAGATTTTGCACAGAACACTGAAGCTTTCTTT.